Here is one TCR beta chain with its context. Clones were sequenced by immunoSEQ multiplex PCR, and TCRdb holds only the in-frame ones, with some missing. This table has 130,000 or so clones, 85% to 95% appearing once. This specimen belongs to a study of control samples from healthy donors and cancer patients. The CDR3 runs 13 residues. V dropped 0 bases and J dropped 3 bases, with 8 bases sitting between them. Germline CDR1 reads GTSNPN; CDR2 reads SVGIG (reference sequence). The chain combines TRBV30 with TRBJ1-2; D ambiguous. The source material was blood. This clonotype was sampled from a man between 40 and 49 years old in good health. CDR3 nucleotides: TGTGCCTGGAGTGTACGAAGGGACTATGGCTACACCTTC. It codes for CAWSVRRDYGYTF.